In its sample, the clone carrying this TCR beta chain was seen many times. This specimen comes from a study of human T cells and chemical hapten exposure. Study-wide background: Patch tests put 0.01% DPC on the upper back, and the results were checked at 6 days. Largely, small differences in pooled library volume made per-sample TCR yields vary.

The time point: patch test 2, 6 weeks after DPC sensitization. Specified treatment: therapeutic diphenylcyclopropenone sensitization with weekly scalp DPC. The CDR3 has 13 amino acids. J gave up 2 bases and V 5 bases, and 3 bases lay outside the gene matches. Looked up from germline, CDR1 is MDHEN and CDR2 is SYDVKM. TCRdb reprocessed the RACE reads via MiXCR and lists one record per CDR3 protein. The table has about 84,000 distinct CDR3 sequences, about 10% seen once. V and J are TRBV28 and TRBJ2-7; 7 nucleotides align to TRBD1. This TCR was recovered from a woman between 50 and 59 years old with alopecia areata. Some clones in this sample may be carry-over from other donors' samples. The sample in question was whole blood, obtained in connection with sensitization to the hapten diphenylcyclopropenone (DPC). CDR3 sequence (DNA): TGTGCCAGCAGTAGGACAGGACCCTACGAGCAGTACTTC. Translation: CASSRTGPYEQYF.